Described below is a single T cell receptor (beta chain) sequence and its context. The data originate from a study of blood T cell repertoires in COVID-19. As for the study in general: The United States, Italy and Spain were the sources of the acute and convalescent COVID-19 samples. Sources were T cells, B-cell-depleted T cells, or PBMCs; the material itself was cDNA or gDNA.

CDR3 length: 12 residues. V was shortened by 3 bases and J by 2 bases, with 5 bases between the two germline ends. Per the original methods: Nucleated cell counts were estimated from reference gene primer amplification. Here immunoSEQ multiplex PCR was the method, and the copy in TCRdb shows in-frame clones only, minus some. The V and J calls and clone size were taken over from that table, and D and trimming were inferred from the DNA. This table holds roughly 200,000 clones, approximately 90% found once. The gene calls are TRBV12-3 or TRBV12-4 and TRBJ2-7; D gene ambiguous. Sequences were obtained from peripheral blood. The sequence was collected from a man aged 55 to 70 who had recovered from COVID-19. The chain's CDR3 is CASSFEAYEQYF. The CDR3, as DNA: TGTGCCAGCAGTTTTGAGGCCTACGAGCAGTACTTC.